The rows below give T cell receptor beta chains drawn from one sample of a study of T cell responses to AZD1222 COVID-19 vaccine. The table came from immunoSEQ multiplex PCR; TCRdb's copy has only in-frame clones and leaves some out. Among about 85,000 clones listed, around nine tenths were seen once. The sample in question was peripheral blood, obtained on day 0 of AZD1222 vaccination. The source is an adult in good health. CDR3s leave out the opening cysteine and the closing phenylalanine or tryptophan. Fields, in order: J gene, V gene, D gene, CDR3 protein. D genes are given only for firm matches.

TRBJ2-7,TRBV18,NA,ASSRAQTGKNEQY
TRBJ1-4,TRBV25-1,NA,ASSPGGGLGGKLF
TRBJ1-1,TRBV19,TRBD1,ASTRGTGTNTEAF
TRBJ2-2,TRBV24-1,TRBD1,ATSDWTGAGDTGELF
TRBJ2-7,TRBV11-2,TRBD1,ASSSTGTGPYEQY
TRBJ1-3,TRBV11-2,NA,ASSPGWSENTIY
TRBJ1-3,TRBV5-8,TRBD1,ASTGTVSGNTIY
TRBJ2-5,TRBV5-1,TRBD2,ASRLAGGETQY
TRBJ2-4,TRBV6-2/TRBV6-3,TRBD2,ASSYLGLALSIGIQY
TRBJ2-3,TRBV11-3,TRBD2,ASSSGTSGVKY
TRBJ1-5,TRBV2,NA,ASRWRASGNQPQH